The 24 T cell receptor beta chains listed next were all sequenced from one sample in a study of long-term antiretroviral therapy in people with HIV. Researchers report immunoSEQ v3.0 was run at survey level. Using immunoSEQ multiplex PCR, the repertoire was profiled, and TCRdb retains in-frame clones only, with some absent. The data contain around 28,000 clones, approximately 89% of them singletons. The sequences come from unsorted PBMCs, collected 3.1 years after starting antiretroviral therapy. Every receptor here comes from a man aged 18 to 29 with HIV.

This chain joins TRBV7-8 and TRBJ2-2; D is uncertain. V dropped 3 bases and J dropped 5 bases, with 7 bases sitting between them. Germline CDR1 reads SGHVS; CDR2 reads FQNEAQ. The CDR3 extends over 13 amino acids. The CDR3 sequence is CASSFVGTGELFF. CDR3 nucleotide sequence: TGTGCCAGCAGCTTTGTGGGGACCGGGGAGCTGTTTTTT.

The chain uses TRBV28 and TRBJ1-1; D may be TRBD1 (5 bases). The CDR3 consists of 13 residues. V was cut by 3 bases and J by 7 bases, with 12 bases left in between. Germline assignment: CDR1 MDHEN and CDR2 SYDVKM. CDR3 in DNA: TGTGCCAGCAGTTTGGGGGGAGATATTGAAGCTTTCTTT. Protein sequence: CASSLGGDIEAFF.

This chain links TRBV25-1 with TRBJ2-1, with D hard to call. Germline CDR1 and CDR2: MGHDK and SYGVNS. Trimming cost V 3 bases and J 5 bases, with 8 bases left between them. The CDR3 is made up of 13 amino acids. This chain's CDR3 is CASSDGLNNEQFF. For the CDR3, the DNA is TGTGCCAGCAGTGATGGGCTCAACAATGAGCAGTTCTTC.

The rearrangement joins TRBV6-5 to TRBJ2-3; no firm D call. Germline CDR1 reads MNHEY; CDR2 reads SVGAGI. The V end was cut by 4 bases, the J end by 8 bases, with 10 bases between. CDR3 length: 12 residues. The CDR3 DNA is TGTGCCAGCAGTTCCGAATGGGGTACGCAGTATTTT. The encoded protein is CASSSEWGTQYF.

The chain joins TRBV11-1 to TRBJ2-3; D may be TRBD1 (5 bases). The CDR3 sequence is 12 residues long. CDR1 is SGHAT, CDR2 FQDESV, per germline (reference sequence). V was trimmed by 4 bases and J by 8 bases, leaving 10 bases between them. The CDR3 here is CASSSGFGTQYF. CDR3 bases: TGTGCCAGCAGCTCAGGGTTTGGTACGCAGTATTTT.

V usage is TRBV27 and J usage is TRBJ2-1, with 14 bases identical to TRBD2. J was trimmed by 9 bases and V by 9 bases; bases with no gene match: 7. CDR1 and CDR2 (germline): MNHEY, SMNVEV (reference sequence). The CDR3 consists of 14 residues. CDR3 residues: CARRRLAGGGEQFF. Written as DNA, the CDR3 is TGTGCCAGGAGACGACTAGCGGGAGGGGGTGAGCAGTTCTTC.

The gene calls are TRBV5-1 and TRBJ1-6; 7 nucleotides line up with TRBD1. Per the germline V gene, CDR1 is SGHRS and CDR2 is YFSETQ. There are 15 residues in the CDR3. Trimming took 4 bases from V and 7 from J; bases not matched to a gene: 8. DNA for the CDR3: TGCGCCAGCAGCGACAGGGAGGTGGGGAATTCACCCCTCCACTTT. As protein: CASSDREVGNSPLHF.

V is TRBV7-9 and J is TRBJ1-1; possible D gene TRBD1, 6 bases. Per germline, CDR1 SEHNR and CDR2 FQNEAQ (reference sequence). V shed 2 bases and J shed 1 base, with 11 bases lying between them. The CDR3 loop spans 15 amino acids. The CDR3 sequence is CASSLQQGSNTEAFF. In DNA, the CDR3 is TGTGCCAGCAGCTTACAGCAGGGGTCGAACACTGAAGCTTTCTTT.

The chain carries TRBV7-2 and TRBJ2-7; 9 bases match TRBD1. With V trimmed by 6 bases and J by 5 bases, 8 bases remained unmatched. CDR1 and CDR2 (germline): SGHTA, FQGNSA. CDR3 size: 14 residues. The CDR3: CASSIGQGRNEQYF. CDR3 DNA sequence: TGTGCCAGCAGTATCGGACAGGGGAGGAACGAGCAGTACTTC. Variable domain in full (rest from reference TRBV7-2 and TRBJ2-7): GAGVSQSPSNKVTEKGKDVELRCDPISGHTALYWYRQSLGQGLEFLIYFQGNSAPDKSGLPSDRFSAERTGGSVSTLTIQRTQQEDSAVYLCASSIGQGRNEQYFGPGTRLTVT.

The chain combines TRBV27 with TRBJ2-2; 9 nucleotides line up with TRBD2. The CDR3 is 15 residues long. Germline V CDR1 and CDR2: MNHEY, SMNVEV (reference sequence). V trimming: 7 bases; J trimming: 6 bases; junction bases outside the gene matches: 9. CDR3 in DNA: TGTGCCAGCAAGAAAATGGGACTAGCAGCCGGGGAGCTGTTTTTT. Translation gives CASKKMGLAAGELFF.

This chain links TRBV2 with TRBJ1-1; tentatively, D is TRBD1 (6 bases). Trimming stripped 5 bases from V and 3 bases from J, with 13 bases between. The CDR3 is 14 residues long. The V gene's germline CDR1 is SNHLY and CDR2 FYNNEI. The CDR3 DNA reads TGTGCCAGCAGTCTTGACAGGTACGACACTGAAGCTTTCTTT. Protein product: CASSLDRYDTEAFF.

The chain has TRBV19 and TRBJ1-2; D is perhaps TRBD1 (6 bases). Between the trimmed V and J ends, which lost 6 bases and 5 bases, there was a span of 22 bases. CDR3 size: 16 residues. From germline, CDR1 is LNHDA and CDR2 SQIVND (reference sequence). CDR3 in DNA: TGTGCCAGTAGATGGTGGGTAGGGGGTGCAGAGTATGGCTACACCTTC. Its protein is CASRWWVGGAEYGYTF. The entire variable domain, with the rest obtained from reference TRBV19 and TRBJ1-2, is as follows: DGGITQSPKYLFRKEGQNVTLSCEQNLNHDAMYWYRQDPGQGLRLIYYSQIVNDFQKGDIAEGYSVSREKKESFPLTVTSAQKNPTAFYLCASRWWVGGAEYGYTFGSGTRLTVV.

The V gene is TRBV6-5, the J gene TRBJ1-2, with 8 bases identical to TRBD1. The CDR3 length is 11 residues. The V gene's germline CDR1 is MNHEY and CDR2 SVGAGI. The V segment lost 6 bases and the J segment 8 bases; nucleotides outside the gene matches: 2. Written as DNA, the CDR3 is TGTGCCAGCAGGTCAGGGGGCGGCTACACCTTC. It codes for CASRSGGGYTF.

For this clone: Sequence at one end of the junction differs from germline and may be a read error. The genes are TRBV30 and TRBJ1-3, with a tentative D call TRBD1 (6 bases). The length of the CDR3 is 13 residues. The V gene's germline CDR1 is GTSNPN and CDR2 SVGIG (reference sequence). CDR3 coding DNA: TGTGCCGGGAGGGGACACAGAGGGGACACCATATATTTT. This codes for CAGRGHRGDTIYF.

This chain connects TRBV27 to TRBJ1-5; D gene ambiguous. The V end lost 6 bases, the J end lost 4 bases, and 7 bases lay between the germline ends. Germline V gives CDR1 MNHEY, CDR2 SMNVEV (reference sequence). This CDR3 contains 12 residues. The CDR3 coding sequence is TGTGCCAGCAGGAGTTCGAATCAGCCCCAGCATTTT. This translates into CASRSSNQPQHF.

This clone came up a few times. This sequence joins TRBV10-3 and TRBJ2-7; 7 bases are a match to TRBD1. The CDR3 length is 12 residues. With 9 bases clipped from V and 1 base from J, the junction kept 3 bases outside the gene matches. Per germline, CDR1 ENHRY and CDR2 SYGVKD. DNA of the CDR3: TGTGCCATTAGGACAGGATCCTACGAGCAGTACTTC. Its translation is CAIRTGSYEQYF.

This sequence joins TRBV4-2 and TRBJ1-3, with a possible D match to TRBD1 (6 bases). This CDR3 has 15 amino acids. Germline loops: CDR1 LGHNA, CDR2 YNFKEQ. V dropped 1 base and J dropped 7 bases, with 14 bases sitting between them. CDR3 loop: CASSQGGGLRNTIYF. The CDR3, as DNA: TGTGCCAGCAGCCAAGGGGGGGGCCTCCGCAACACCATATATTTT.

J is TRBJ1-5 and V is TRBV4-2; D may be TRBD1 (5 bases). CDR3 size: 13 residues. Germline lookup yields CDR1 LGHNA and CDR2 YNFKEQ. Trimming removed 1 base at V and 6 bases at J, with 7 bases between. The CDR3 sequence: CASSQVGGQPQHF. Here the CDR3 DNA reads TGTGCCAGCAGCCAAGTCGGGGGTCAGCCCCAGCATTTT.

The V gene is TRBV19, the J gene TRBJ1-2, with a weak D call TRBD1 (5 bases). Germline lookup yields CDR1 LNHDA and CDR2 SQIVND (reference sequence). Trimming took off 10 bases at V and 5 bases at J, with 20 bases between the two ends. This CDR3 is built from 14 residues. CDR3 sequence reads: CATNRDQSLYGYTF. As DNA, the CDR3 is TGTGCCACCAATCGGGACCAATCTTTGTATGGCTACACCTTC.

The rearrangement joins TRBV2 to TRBJ2-5, with 10 nucleotides matching TRBD1. J lost 5 bases, V lost 6 bases, and 6 bases had no gene match. The germline CDR1 and CDR2 sequences are SNHLY and FYNNEI. This CDR3 has 14 amino acids. The CDR3 coding sequence is TGTGCCAGCAGCCAGACAGGGGGCGGGGAGACCCAGTACTTC. This translates into CASSQTGGGETQYF. The full variable domain, its missing parts supplied by reference TRBV2 and TRBJ2-5, is EPEVTQTPSHQVTQMGQEVILRCVPISNHLYFYWYRQILGQKVEFLVSFYNNEISEKSEIFDDQFSVERPDGSNFTLKIRSTKLEDSAMYFCASSQTGGGETQYFGPGTRLLVL.

The chain combines TRBV4-3 with TRBJ1-5; tentative D call: TRBD1 (5 bases). The CDR3 contains 12 residues. Per germline, CDR1 LGHNA and CDR2 YSLEER. With 1 base removed from V and 9 bases from J, the gap between germline ends came to 7 bases. The CDR3 DNA follows: TGCGCCAGCAGCCAAGGGGGGGGGCCCCAGCATTTT. Its protein product is CASSQGGGPQHF.

The CDR3 reads CASSLEGGRGSSYEQYF. The DNA of the CDR3 is TGTGCCAGCAGCTTAGAAGGAGGGCGGGGGAGCTCCTACGAGCAGTACTTC. This chain links TRBV11-2 with TRBJ2-7; 7 nucleotides line up with TRBD2. Germline V gene data show CDR1 as SGHAT and CDR2 as FQNNGV. CDR3 length equals 17 residues. V shed 0 bases, J shed 0 bases, and the junction held 8 bases outside the gene matches.

This chain uses TRBV30 with TRBJ1-4, with D unclear. V lost 0 bases and J lost 5, with 7 bases in between. The CDR3 sequence is 13 residues long. The germline V gene encodes CDR1 GTSNPN and CDR2 SVGIG (reference sequence). In DNA, the CDR3 is TGTGCCTGGAGTGTACGGAAGAATGAAAAACTGTTTTTT. Translation gives CAWSVRKNEKLFF.

The chain has TRBV29-1 and TRBJ2-3, with D perhaps TRBD1 (6 bases). V lost 4 bases, J lost 11 bases, and 25 bases lay in between. This CDR3 contains 15 residues. The germline gives CDR1 SQVTM, CDR2 ANQGSEA. The CDR3 nucleotides read TGCAGCGTTGTGTGGGGGCCCGGCACAGATACGCAGCAGTATTTT. Residues: CSVVWGPGTDTQQYF.